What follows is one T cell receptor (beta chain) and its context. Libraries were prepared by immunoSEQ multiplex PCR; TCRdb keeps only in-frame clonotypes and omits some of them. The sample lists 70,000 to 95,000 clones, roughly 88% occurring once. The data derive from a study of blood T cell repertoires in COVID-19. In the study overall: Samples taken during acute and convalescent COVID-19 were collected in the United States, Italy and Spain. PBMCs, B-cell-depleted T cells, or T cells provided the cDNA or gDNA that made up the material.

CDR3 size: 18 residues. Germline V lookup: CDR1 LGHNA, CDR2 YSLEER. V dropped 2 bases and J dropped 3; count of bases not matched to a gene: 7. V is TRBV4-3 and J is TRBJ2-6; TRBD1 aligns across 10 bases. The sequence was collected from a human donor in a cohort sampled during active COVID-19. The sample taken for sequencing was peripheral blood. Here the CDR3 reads CASSQTTGGAGGANVLTF. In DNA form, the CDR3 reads TGCGCCAGCAGCCAAACGACAGGGGGCGCGGGTGGGGCCAACGTCCTGACTTTC.